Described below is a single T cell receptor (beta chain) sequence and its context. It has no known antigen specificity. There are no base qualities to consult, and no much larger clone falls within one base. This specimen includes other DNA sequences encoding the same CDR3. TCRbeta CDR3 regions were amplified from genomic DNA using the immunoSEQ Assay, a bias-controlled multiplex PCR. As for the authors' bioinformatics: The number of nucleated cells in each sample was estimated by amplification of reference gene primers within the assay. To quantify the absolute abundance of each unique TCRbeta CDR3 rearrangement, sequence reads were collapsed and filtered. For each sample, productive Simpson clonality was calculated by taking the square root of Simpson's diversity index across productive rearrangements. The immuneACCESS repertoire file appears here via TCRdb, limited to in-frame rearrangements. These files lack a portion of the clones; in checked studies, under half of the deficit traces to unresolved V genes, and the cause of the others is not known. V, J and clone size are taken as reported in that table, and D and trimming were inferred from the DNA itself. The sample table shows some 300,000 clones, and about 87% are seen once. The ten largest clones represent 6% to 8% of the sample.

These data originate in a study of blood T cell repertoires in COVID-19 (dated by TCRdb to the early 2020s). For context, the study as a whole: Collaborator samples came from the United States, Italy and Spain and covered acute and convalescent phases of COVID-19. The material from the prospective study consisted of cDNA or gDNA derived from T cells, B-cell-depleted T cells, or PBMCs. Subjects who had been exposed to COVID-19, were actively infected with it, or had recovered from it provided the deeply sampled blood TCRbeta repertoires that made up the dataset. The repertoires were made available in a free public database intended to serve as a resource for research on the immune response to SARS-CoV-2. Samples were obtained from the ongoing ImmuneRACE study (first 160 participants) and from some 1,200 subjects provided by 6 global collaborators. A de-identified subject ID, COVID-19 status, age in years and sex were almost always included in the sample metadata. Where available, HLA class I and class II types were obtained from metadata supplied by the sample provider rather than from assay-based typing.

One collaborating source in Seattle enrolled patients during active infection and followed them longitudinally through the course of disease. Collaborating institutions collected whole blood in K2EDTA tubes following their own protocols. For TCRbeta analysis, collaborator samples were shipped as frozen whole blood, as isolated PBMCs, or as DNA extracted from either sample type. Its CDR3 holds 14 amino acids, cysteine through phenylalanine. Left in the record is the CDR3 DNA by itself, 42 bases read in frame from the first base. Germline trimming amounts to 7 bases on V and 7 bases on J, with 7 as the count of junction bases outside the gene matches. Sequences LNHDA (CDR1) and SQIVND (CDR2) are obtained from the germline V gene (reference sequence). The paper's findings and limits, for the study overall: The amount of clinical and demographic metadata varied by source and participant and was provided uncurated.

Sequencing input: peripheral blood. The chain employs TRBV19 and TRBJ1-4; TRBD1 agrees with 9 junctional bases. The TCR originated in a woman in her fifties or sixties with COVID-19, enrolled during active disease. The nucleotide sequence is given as TGTGCCAGTACACCGGGACAGGGACTTGAAAAACTGTTTTTT. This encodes CASTPGQGLEKLFF.